These T cell receptor beta chains were read from a single sample in a study of blood T cell repertoires in COVID-19. The data were produced by immunoSEQ multiplex PCR, yet TCRdb's version contains in-frame clones alone and is incomplete. The sample has more than 60,000 clones; roughly 82% are singletons. The sequencing input was peripheral blood. These receptors came from a woman older than 75 with acute or convalescent COVID-19. CDR3s include the opening cysteine and the closing phenylalanine or tryptophan. The order of the fields is D gene, clone size, J gene, V gene, CDR3 DNA, CDR3 protein. D genes are given only for firm matches. Rows give clone size only sometimes, using once, few, many, or a class for an expanded clone.

>TRBD1|NA|TRBJ1-4|TRBV12-5
TGTGCTAGTGGGCTGGGGACAGGGAATGAAAAACTGTTTTTT
CASGLGTGNEKLFF
>TRBD1|NA|TRBJ2-2|TRBV5-6
TGTGCCAGCAGCTTGCCACAGGGGACCGGGGAGCTGTTTTTT
CASSLPQGTGELFF
>TRBD2|once|TRBJ2-1|TRBV7-9
TGTGCCAGCAGCCCAGGACTAGCTTGGGAGCAGTTCTTC
CASSPGLAWEQFF
>TRBD1|NA|TRBJ2-1|TRBV19
TGTGCCAGTAGTCCGGGCCGGGACAGGGGGCATCATGAGCAGTTCTTC
CASSPGRDRGHHEQFF
>TRBD1|NA|TRBJ2-5|TRBV30
TGTGCCTGGAGTTTCACAGGGGTTGGGGAGACCCAGTACTTC
CAWSFTGVGETQYF
>NA|NA|TRBJ2-2|TRBV6-5
TGTGCCAGCAGGGTTAGCCGGGTAGCCGGGGAGCTGTTTTTT
CASRVSRVAGELFF
>TRBD2|few|TRBJ2-7|TRBV7-9
TGTGCCAGCACCCTAATAGCGGGTAACGAGCAGTACTTC
CASTLIAGNEQYF
>NA|NA|TRBJ2-3|TRBV5-1
TGCGCCAGCAGCTTGGTCGCAGACACAGATACGCAGTATTTT
CASSLVADTDTQYF
>TRBD2|NA|TRBJ2-5|TRBV28
TGTGCCAGCACTTTGGGGGGGGGTAGAGAGACCCAGTACTTC
CASTLGGGRETQYF
>TRBD2|few|TRBJ2-5|TRBV11-2
TGTGCCAGCAGCTTAGGCTCCAGCGGGAGGGCAAAGACCCAGTACTTC
CASSLGSSGRAKTQYF
>NA|NA|TRBJ2-5|TRBV11-1
TGTGCCAGCAGCTGGGGTCACGGGATGGAGACCCAGTACTTC
CASSWGHGMETQYF
>NA|NA|TRBJ2-5|TRBV28
TGTGCCAGCAGCACCAGGGTAGAGACCCAGTACTTC
CASSTRVETQYF
>TRBD1|NA|TRBJ2-7|TRBV7-9
TGTGCCAGCAGCCCCCGACAGGGTCCGGACGAGCAGTACTTC
CASSPRQGPDEQYF
>TRBD1|NA|TRBJ2-3|TRBV19
TGTGCCAGTAGTGTTTCGACAGGGTTTCGGACAGATACGCAGTATTTT
CASSVSTGFRTDTQYF
>NA|NA|TRBJ1-2|TRBV6-5
TGTGCCAGCAGTACAGGGATCTATGGCTACACCTTC
CASSTGIYGYTF
>NA|NA|TRBJ1-2|TRBV11-2
TGTGCCAGCAGCTTAGTGGGGGCGCATGGCTACACCTTC
CASSLVGAHGYTF
>NA|NA|TRBJ1-1|TRBV20-1
TGCAGTGCTAGTCCAGGGTCCACTGAAGCTTTCTTT
CSASPGSTEAFF
>TRBD2|once|TRBJ2-1|TRBV5-1
TGCGCCAGCAGCCCCTGGTTAGCGGGAGGGCCGTACAATGAGCAGTTCTTC
CASSPWLAGGPYNEQFF
>TRBD1|once|TRBJ2-2|TRBV11-3
TGTGCCAGCAGCTTAGCAGGGACAGCGAACACCGGGGAGCTGTTTTTT
CASSLAGTANTGELFF
>NA|NA|TRBJ1-5|TRBV7-8
TGTGCCAGCAGCCGGACAGTATTTCAGCCCCAGCATTTT
CASSRTVFQPQHF
>TRBD2|NA|TRBJ2-5|TRBV7-6
TGTGCCAGCAGCCCATCCGGCGGGAGGCGCCAAGAGACCCAGTACTTC
CASSPSGGRRQETQYF
>NA|NA|TRBJ2-2|TRBV2
TGTGCCAGCAGTGAACCTAGCCTCCGGGGGAACACCGGGGAGCTGTTTTTT
CASSEPSLRGNTGELFF
>TRBD1|NA|TRBJ1-5|TRBV7-2
TGTGCCAGCAGCTTAGTATGGGACAGGGGGGATCAGCCCCAGCATTTT
CASSLVWDRGDQPQHF
>TRBD1|NA|TRBJ2-7|TRBV5-1
TGCGCCAGCAGCTTGGGGACAGGGGGCTACGAGCAGTACTTC
CASSLGTGGYEQYF
>NA|once|TRBJ2-3|TRBV14
TGTGCCAGCAGCCAAGCTTCTAATACGCAGTATTTT
CASSQASNTQYF
>NA|NA|TRBJ2-1|TRBV30
TGTGCCTGGAGCCGGTGGGCTAGCGCCCCTATGGAGCAGTTCTTC
CAWSRWASAPMEQFF
>TRBD1|NA|TRBJ2-1|TRBV5-1
TGCGCCAGCAGCTTGGGCAGGGGGCAGGGTTGGGAGCAGTTCTTC
CASSLGRGQGWEQFF
>NA|NA|TRBJ2-1|TRBV7-3
TGTGCCAGCAGCTTAACGATCTCGAGCTCCTACAATGAGCAGTTCTTC
CASSLTISSSYNEQFF
>NA|NA|TRBJ1-4|TRBV9
TGTGCCAGCAGCGTATCTCACGGGGAAAAACTGTTTTTT
CASSVSHGEKLFF
>NA|NA|TRBJ1-6|TRBV7-2
TGTGCCAGCAGCTTAGGGCCCTATAATTCACCCCTCCACTTT
CASSLGPYNSPLHF
>NA|NA|TRBJ1-6|TRBV6-5
TGTGCCAGCAGTCAATCCAGGGGCAGGGATTCACCCCTCCACTTT
CASSQSRGRDSPLHF
>NA|NA|TRBJ2-5|TRBV5-1
TGCGCCAGCAGCGAAGGGGGTTCGGAGACCCAGTACTTC
CASSEGGSETQYF
>NA|once|TRBJ2-1|TRBV28
TGTGCCAGCAGTTTATTTCAGGGGATGTACAATGAGCAGTTCTTC
CASSLFQGMYNEQFF
>NA|once|TRBJ2-1|TRBV2
TGTGCCAGCAGTGAGCGGCTAGTACCGTTCTTC
CASSERLVPFF
>TRBD1|NA|TRBJ1-4|TRBV2
TGTGCCACCAAGGCAGACAGGGGGGGTAATGAAAAACTGTTTTTT
CATKADRGGNEKLFF
>TRBD2|NA|TRBJ2-5|TRBV7-6
TGTGCCAGCAGCCCGGGACTACCAGAGACCCAGTACTTC
CASSPGLPETQYF
>TRBD2|NA|TRBJ2-6|TRBV7-6
TGTGCCAGCAGCTTAGCGTCTAGCGGGGTCTCTGGGGCCAACGTCCTGACTTTC
CASSLASSGVSGANVLTF
>TRBD1|NA|TRBJ2-7|TRBV7-8
TGTGCCAGCAGCATAGGCGCCCGGGACAGGGGACACGAGCAGTACTTC
CASSIGARDRGHEQYF
>NA|NA|TRBJ1-6|TRBV19
TGTGCCACATCACCAGGAAGGGGTCGAACTTCACCCCTCCACTTT
CATSPGRGRTSPLHF
>TRBD1|NA|TRBJ2-7|TRBV9
TGTGCCAGCAGCGTAGTTCGACAGGGCATCCCCTACGAGCAGTACTTC
CASSVVRQGIPYEQYF
>NA|NA|TRBJ1-1|TRBV12-3/TRBV12-4
TGTGCCAGCAGTTTTCCCAAAACTGAAGCTTTCTTT
CASSFPKTEAFF
>TRBD2|NA|TRBJ2-1|TRBV11-3
TGTGCCAGCAGCTTAGATAAAGGGACTAGCGGGAGCCCCGAGCAGTTCTTC
CASSLDKGTSGSPEQFF
>TRBD1|NA|TRBJ2-1|TRBV2
TGTGCCAGCAGTGAACGAGACAGGGGCCCCTACAATGAGCAGTTCTTC
CASSERDRGPYNEQFF
>TRBD2|few|TRBJ2-5|TRBV5-1
TGCGCCAGCAGCAGAGGGACTAGCGGGCGTGAGACCCAGTACTTC
CASSRGTSGRETQYF
>TRBD1|NA|TRBJ2-7|TRBV5-1
TGCGCCAGCAGCTTCGGACAGGGGACCTACGAGCAGTACTTC
CASSFGQGTYEQYF
>NA|NA|TRBJ2-1|TRBV5-4
TGTGCCAGCAGCTCCCCTGGACAGAGAGTAAATGAGCAGTTCTTC
CASSSPGQRVNEQFF
>NA|NA|TRBJ1-5|TRBV19
TGTGCCAGTAGTCCCTCCCGGGGGGGCGAATATAGCAATCAGCCCCAGCATTTT
CASSPSRGGEYSNQPQHF
>NA|once|TRBJ2-1|TRBV6-2/TRBV6-3
TGTGCCAGCAGTTACTCGAGTCGGAATGAGCAGTTCTTC
CASSYSSRNEQFF
>NA|NA|TRBJ1-5|TRBV9
TGTGCCAGCAGCCCAGGTGCGGCGGGGGATCAGCCCCAGCATTTT
CASSPGAAGDQPQHF
>TRBD2|NA|TRBJ2-7|TRBV28
TGTGCCAGCAGTTTAAAATGGACTAGCGGGGATTCTTACGAGCAGTACTTC
CASSLKWTSGDSYEQYF
>TRBD1|NA|TRBJ1-1|TRBV7-9
TGTGCCAGCAGCCGCGGAGGACAGGGGACGAACACTGAAGCTTTCTTT
CASSRGGQGTNTEAFF
>NA|once|TRBJ2-7|TRBV5-6
TGTGCCAGCAGCTTGGAAAGGGGATACGAGCAGTACTTC
CASSLERGYEQYF
>TRBD1|NA|TRBJ1-1|TRBV7-9
TGTGCCAGCAGCTTACGAAAAACCGGGACAGGGAGGCAGTATAGTGAAGCTTTCTTT
CASSLRKTGTGRQYSEAFF
>NA|few|TRBJ1-5|TRBV7-9
TGTGCCAGCAGCTTAGCCAGGGGTGGCAATCAGCCCCAGCATTTT
CASSLARGGNQPQHF
>TRBD2|NA|TRBJ2-3|TRBV5-4
TGTGCCAGCAGCCGGACTAGTAGGGGCACAGATACGCAGTATTTT
CASSRTSRGTDTQYF
>TRBD1|NA|TRBJ1-1|TRBV2
TGTGCCAGCAGCCGGGACAGGGCGGACACTGAAGCTTTCTTT
CASSRDRADTEAFF
>TRBD2|NA|TRBJ2-1|TRBV11-3
TGTGCCAGCAGCCCAGGTCTCCTAGCGGGAGGAGCCTACAATGAGCAGTTCTTC
CASSPGLLAGGAYNEQFF